Below, one TCR beta chain is given with its context. The germline V gene has CDR1 MDHEN and CDR2 SYDVKM. The V end was cut by 3 bases, the J end by 6 bases, with 8 bases between. The CDR3 totals 12 residues. This entry is derived from a study of T cell responses to AZD1222 COVID-19 vaccine. TCRdb's copy holds only in-frame clones and misses some; the assay was immunoSEQ multiplex PCR. In the table there are 150,000 to 200,000 clones, over 80% of which are singletons. V gene TRBV28 combines with J gene TRBJ1-2; D is unresolved. The TCR comes from an adult in good health. Sample: peripheral blood, taken on day 0 of AZD1222 vaccination. The CDR3 reads CASSFYPDGYTF. The CDR3 DNA is TGTGCCAGCAGTTTTTATCCGGATGGCTACACCTTC.